This TCR beta chain was sequenced during a study of CD8 T cells in Susac syndrome. Broader study findings: It was acknowledged by the study that relatively few individuals were included in its TCR sequencing and HLA analysis.

This CDR3 region has 16 residues. CDR1 and CDR2 from the germline V gene are MNHEY and SVGEGT. The V gene end was trimmed by 0 bases and the J gene end by 4 bases; junction bases not matched to a gene: 4. RNA amounts of roughly 0.5 to 1 ug underwent reverse transcription with random hexamers. TCRdb re-called the immunoSEQ multiplex PCR reads through MiXCR, storing one row per CDR3 protein. The sample holds over 150,000 distinct CDR3 sequences, 90% to 96% seen once. This clonotype turned up a few times. Its specificity is not known. This TCR came from a human donor with Susac syndrome. The gene calls are TRBV6-2 or TRBV6-3 and TRBJ2-3, with 10 positions matching TRBD2. The material sequenced was CD4+ T cells from PBMCs. CDR3 amino acids: CASSYSSSGGPDTQYF. Here the CDR3 DNA reads TGTGCCAGCAGTTACTCGAGTAGCGGGGGGCCAGATACGCAGTATTTT.